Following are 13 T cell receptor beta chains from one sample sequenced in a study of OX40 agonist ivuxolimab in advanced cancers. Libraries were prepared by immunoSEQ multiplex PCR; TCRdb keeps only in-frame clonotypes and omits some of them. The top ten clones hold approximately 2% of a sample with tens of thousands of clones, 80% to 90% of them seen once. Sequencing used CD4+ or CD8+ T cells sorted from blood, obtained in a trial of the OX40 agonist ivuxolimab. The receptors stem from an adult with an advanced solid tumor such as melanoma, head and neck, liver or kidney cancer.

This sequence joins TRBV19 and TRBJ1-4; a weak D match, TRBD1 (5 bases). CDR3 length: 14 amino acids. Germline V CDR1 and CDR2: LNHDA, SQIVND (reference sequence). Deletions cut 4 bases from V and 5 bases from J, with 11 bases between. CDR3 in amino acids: CASSRWGANEKLFF. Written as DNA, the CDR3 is TGTGCCAGTAGTAGATGGGGCGCGAATGAAAAACTGTTTTTT.

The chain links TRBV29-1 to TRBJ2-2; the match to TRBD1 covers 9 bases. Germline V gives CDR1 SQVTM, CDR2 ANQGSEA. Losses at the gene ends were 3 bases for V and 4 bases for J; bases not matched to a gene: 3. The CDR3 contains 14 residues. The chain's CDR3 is CSVEPGQGTGELFF. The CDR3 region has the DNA TGCAGCGTTGAGCCGGGACAGGGCACCGGGGAGCTGTTTTTT.

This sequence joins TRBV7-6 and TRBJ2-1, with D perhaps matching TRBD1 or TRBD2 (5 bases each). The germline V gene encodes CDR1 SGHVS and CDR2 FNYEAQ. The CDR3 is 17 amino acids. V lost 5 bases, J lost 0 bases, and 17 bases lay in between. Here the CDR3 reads CASSPTGTQSSYNEQFF. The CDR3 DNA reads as TGTGCCAGCAGCCCAACGGGGACGCAGAGCTCCTACAATGAGCAGTTCTTC.

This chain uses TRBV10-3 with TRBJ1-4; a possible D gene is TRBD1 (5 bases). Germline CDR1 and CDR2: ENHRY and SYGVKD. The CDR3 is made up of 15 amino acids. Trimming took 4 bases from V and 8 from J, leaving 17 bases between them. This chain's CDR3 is CAISAGRGIEEKLFF. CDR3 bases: TGTGCCATCAGTGCAGGGAGGGGAATTGAGGAAAAACTGTTTTTT.

CDR3 region: CASSEVFSGRADTQYF. The CDR3 DNA follows: TGTGCCAGCAGTGAAGTTTTTAGCGGGAGGGCAGATACGCAGTATTTT. The chain has TRBV6-1 and TRBJ2-3; the match to TRBD2 covers 11 bases. Germline V gene sequence: CDR1 MNHNS, CDR2 SASEGT. Trimming cost V 1 base and J 4 bases; bases outside gene matches: 4. This CDR3 has 16 residues.

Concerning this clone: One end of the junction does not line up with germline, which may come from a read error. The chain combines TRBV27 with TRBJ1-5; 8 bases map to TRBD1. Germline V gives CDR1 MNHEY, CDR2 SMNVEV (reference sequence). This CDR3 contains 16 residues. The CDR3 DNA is TGTGCCAGCAGTACCCGGACAGGGTTCAGCACTCAGCCCCAGCATTTT. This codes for CASSTRTGFSTQPQHF.

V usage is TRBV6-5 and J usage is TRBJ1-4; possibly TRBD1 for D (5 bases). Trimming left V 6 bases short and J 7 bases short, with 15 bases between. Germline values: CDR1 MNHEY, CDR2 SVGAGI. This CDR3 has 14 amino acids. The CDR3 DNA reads TGTGCCAGCAGCCCAGGGTCCCGAGGTGAAAAACTGTTTTTT. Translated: CASSPGSRGEKLFF.

The CDR3 reads CASSLDHSNQPQHF. CDR3 nucleotides: TGTGCCAGCAGTCTAGACCACAGCAATCAGCCCCAGCATTTT. The chain employs TRBV6-5 and TRBJ1-5; no clear D. CDR1 MNHEY and CDR2 SVGAGI come from the germline V gene. This CDR3 contains 14 residues. V lost 5 bases, J lost 1 base, and 9 bases lay in between.

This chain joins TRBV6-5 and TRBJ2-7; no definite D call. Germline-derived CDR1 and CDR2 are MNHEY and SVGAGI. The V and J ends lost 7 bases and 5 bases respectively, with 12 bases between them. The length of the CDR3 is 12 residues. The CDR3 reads CASTRERHEQYV. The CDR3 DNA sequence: TGTGCCAGCACGCGCGAGCGCCACGAGCAGTACGTC.

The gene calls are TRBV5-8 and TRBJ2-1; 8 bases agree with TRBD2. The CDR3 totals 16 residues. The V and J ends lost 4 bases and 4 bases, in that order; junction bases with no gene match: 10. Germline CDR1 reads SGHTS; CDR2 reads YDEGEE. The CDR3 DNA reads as TGTGCCAGCAGCCCTTTAGCGGGAACGGGATACAATGAGCAGTTCTTC. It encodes CASSPLAGTGYNEQFF.

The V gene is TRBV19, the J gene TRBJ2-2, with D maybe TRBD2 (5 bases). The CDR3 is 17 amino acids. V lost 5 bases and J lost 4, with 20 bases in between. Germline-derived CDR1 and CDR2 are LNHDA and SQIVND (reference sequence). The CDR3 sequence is CASSVAGYGETTGELFF. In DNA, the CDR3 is TGTGCCAGTAGTGTGGCTGGGTACGGGGAGACCACCGGGGAGCTGTTTTTT.

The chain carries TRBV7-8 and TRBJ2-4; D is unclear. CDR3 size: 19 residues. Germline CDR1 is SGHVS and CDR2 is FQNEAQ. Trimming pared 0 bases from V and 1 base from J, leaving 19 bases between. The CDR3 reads CASSLASSISRVAKNIQYF. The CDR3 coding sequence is TGTGCCAGCAGCTTAGCTTCGTCGATTAGTCGGGTCGCCAAAAACATTCAGTACTTC.

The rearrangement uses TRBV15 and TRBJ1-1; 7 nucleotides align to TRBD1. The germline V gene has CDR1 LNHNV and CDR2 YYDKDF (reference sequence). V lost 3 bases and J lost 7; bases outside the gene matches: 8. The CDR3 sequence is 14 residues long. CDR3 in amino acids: CATSSVQGKNEAFF. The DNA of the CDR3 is TGTGCCACCAGCAGCGTACAGGGGAAGAATGAAGCTTTCTTT.